This TCR beta chain was captured in a study of T cell repertoires in cytomegalovirus infection. For the study at large: CMV infection together with matching HLA type was indicated by public TCR beta signatures.

TCRdb processed the reads anew with MiXCR; each CDR3 protein has one entry. This sample has about 490,000 distinct CDR3 sequences, with 26% found just once. V lost 3 bases to trimming and J lost 3 bases, with 8 bases between them. Germline V lookup: CDR1 SGHTA, CDR2 FQGNSA. This CDR3 has 13 residues. Findings and caveats of the study: Totalled public TCR beta family frequency picked out people who carried CMV plus the relevant HLA. Dominating the ex vivo response were TCR beta clonotypes that were CMV-specific and HLA-C-restricted.

This clonotype was recorded many times. Its antigen is currently unknown. The sample was PBMCs. The TCR sequence derives from a human donor in good health (CMV status not recorded). Some clones in this sample may be carry-over from other donors' samples. The chain is built from TRBV7-2 and TRBJ1-2, with D unclear. CDR3 region: CASSFGQYYGYTF. The CDR3 DNA reads as TGTGCCAGCAGCTTTGGCCAGTACTATGGCTACACCTTC. The whole variable domain, filled in from reference TRBV7-2 and TRBJ1-2, reads GAGVSQSPSNKVTEKGKDVELRCDPISGHTALYWYRQSLGQGLEFLIYFQGNSAPDKSGLPSDRFSAERTGGSVSTLTIQRTQQEDSAVYLCASSFGQYYGYTFGSGTRLTVV.